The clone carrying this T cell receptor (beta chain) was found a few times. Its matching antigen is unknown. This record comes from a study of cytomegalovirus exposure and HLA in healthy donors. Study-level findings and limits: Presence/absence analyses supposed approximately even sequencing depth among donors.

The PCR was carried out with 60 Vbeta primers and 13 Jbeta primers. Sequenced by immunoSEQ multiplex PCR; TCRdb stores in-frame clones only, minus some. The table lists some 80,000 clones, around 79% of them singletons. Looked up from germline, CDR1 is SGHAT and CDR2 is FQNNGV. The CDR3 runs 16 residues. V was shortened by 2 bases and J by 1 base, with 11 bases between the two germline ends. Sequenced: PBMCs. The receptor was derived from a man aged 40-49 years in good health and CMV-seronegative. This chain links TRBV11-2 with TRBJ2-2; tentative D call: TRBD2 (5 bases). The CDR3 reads CASSLLRGMNTGELFF. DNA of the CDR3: TGTGCCAGCAGCTTATTGCGAGGGATGAACACCGGGGAGCTGTTTTTT.